The source of this TCR beta chain is a study of T cell responses to AZD1222 COVID-19 vaccine. Concerning this clone itself: Antigen: not known.

The CDR3 runs 13 residues. V trimming: 6 bases; J trimming: 8 bases; junction bases outside the gene matches: 9. CDR1 and CDR2 (germline): SNHLY, FYNNEI. Sequencing was performed with immunoSEQ multiplex PCR; in TCRdb, only in-frame clones are kept and a portion is missing. The table has 85,000 to 100,000 clones, approximately 91% seen once. Study conclusions and caveats: Baseline seropositivity occurred in only six AZD1222 recipients.

The TCR comes from an adult who received the AZD1222 COVID-19 vaccine. This specimen consisted of peripheral blood, obtained 28 days after the second AZD1222 dose. V is TRBV2 and J is TRBJ1-2, with TRBD1 matching 7 bases. The DNA of the CDR3 is TGTGCCAGCAGCGGGGACAGCCGAAGCGGCTACACCTTC. Translation gives CASSGDSRSGYTF.